Listed below are T cell receptor beta chains from one sample, sequenced in a study of identifying expanded T cells in peripheral blood. Sequencing used immunoSEQ multiplex PCR; TCRdb keeps in-frame clones, though not all of them. The sample includes about 80,000 clones, 84% of them seen just once. Sequenced: blood. The source is a person aged 18 to 70 in good health. The CDR3 runs from the conserved cysteine through the conserved F or W. A D gene is named only where the DNA matches it firmly. The size field is filled for only some rows; it gives once, few, many or a size class.

CDR3nt	CDR3aa	abundance	v_gene	j_gene	d_gene
TGTGCCAGCAGTTCCCCCTCCGGGACACTCAACTACGAGCAGTACTTC	CASSSPSGTLNYEQYF	.	TRBV6-6	TRBJ2-7	.
TGTGCCACCAGCAGAGATCGACAGATTGATGAGCAGTTCTTC	CATSRDRQIDEQFF	.	TRBV15	TRBJ2-1	.
TGTGCCAGCAGTATATCTAGCGGGGGGCAGTACGAGCAGTACTTC	CASSISSGGQYEQYF	.	TRBV9	TRBJ2-7	TRBD2
TGCAGCGTTGAGCCAGCGGGAGGGAATAATGAGCAGTTCTTC	CSVEPAGGNNEQFF	.	TRBV29-1	TRBJ2-1	TRBD2
TGTGCCAGCAGCTTTATTTCCGGTCCCGTAGAAGATACGCAGTATTTT	CASSFISGPVEDTQYF	.	TRBV7-2	TRBJ2-3	.
TGTGCCAGCAGCTTAGCGAATCAAGAGACCCAGTACTTC	CASSLANQETQYF	.	TRBV7-9	TRBJ2-5	.
TGTGCCAGCAGTAACAGACCGTCAGATACGCAGTATTTT	CASSNRPSDTQYF	.	TRBV27	TRBJ2-3	.
TGTGCCAGTAGTATGGGTCTGGAAGACACCATATATTTT	CASSMGLEDTIYF	once	TRBV19	TRBJ1-3	.
TGTGCCAGCAGCCTCCTGGGGGATACGCAGTATTTT	CASSLLGDTQYF	.	TRBV28	TRBJ2-3	.
TGTGCCAGCAGCTTAGGCCTAATGGGCGCTTTCTTT	CASSLGLMGAFF	.	TRBV7-9	TRBJ1-1	.
TGTGCCAGCAGCTTAGCTTCGTCAGGGAGCAATCAGCCCCAGCATTTT	CASSLASSGSNQPQHF	.	TRBV7-2	TRBJ1-5	.
TGCGCCAGCAGCCAAGTTCACATGAACACTGAAGCTTTCTTT	CASSQVHMNTEAFF	.	TRBV4-3	TRBJ1-1	.
TGTGCCTGGAGTAGCTCGGACAGGGGATCGGGAGGCTACACCTTC	CAWSSSDRGSGGYTF	.	TRBV30	TRBJ1-2	TRBD1
TGTGCCAGCAGCCCTCCCGCTCGGGGACAGATGAACACTGAAGCTTTCTTT	CASSPPARGQMNTEAFF	.	TRBV7-8	TRBJ1-1	TRBD1
TGTGCCAGCAGCTTAAGGGACAGGGGGTACCACGAGCAGTACTTC	CASSLRDRGYHEQYF	once	TRBV7-2	TRBJ2-7	TRBD1
TGTGCCAGCAGTAAAACGCTAGCGTTGGGCTACGAGCAGTACTTC	CASSKTLALGYEQYF	.	TRBV6-1	TRBJ2-7	.
TGCGCCAGCAGACCCGGACAGGGGAGAACAGATACGCAGTATTTT	CASRPGQGRTDTQYF	.	TRBV5-1	TRBJ2-3	TRBD1
TGTGCCAGCAGCGCGACAGGGGGCAGGACGCACACTGAAGCTTTCTTT	CASSATGGRTHTEAFF	.	TRBV7-3	TRBJ1-1	TRBD1
TGCAGTGCCCTTAACACAGATACGCAGTATTTT	CSALNTDTQYF	.	TRBV20-1	TRBJ2-3	.
TGTGCCAGCAGCCCGGGACTAGCTTTCACAGATACGCAGTATTTT	CASSPGLAFTDTQYF	.	TRBV11-2	TRBJ2-3	TRBD2